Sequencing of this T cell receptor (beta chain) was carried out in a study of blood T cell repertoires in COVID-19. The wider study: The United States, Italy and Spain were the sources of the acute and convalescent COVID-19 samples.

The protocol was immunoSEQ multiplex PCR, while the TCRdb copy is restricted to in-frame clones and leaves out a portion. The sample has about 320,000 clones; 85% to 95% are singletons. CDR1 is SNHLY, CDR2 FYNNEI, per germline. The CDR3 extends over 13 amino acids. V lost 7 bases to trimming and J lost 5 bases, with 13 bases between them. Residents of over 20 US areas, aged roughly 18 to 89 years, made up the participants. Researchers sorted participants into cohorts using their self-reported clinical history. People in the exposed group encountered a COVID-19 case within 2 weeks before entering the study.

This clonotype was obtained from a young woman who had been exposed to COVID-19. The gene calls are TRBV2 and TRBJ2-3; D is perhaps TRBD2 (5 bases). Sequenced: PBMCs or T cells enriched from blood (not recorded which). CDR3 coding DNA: TGTGCCAGCACTGGAGTCAGCGGAGATACGCAGTATTTT. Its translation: CASTGVSGDTQYF.